This T cell receptor (beta chain) was captured by sequencing in a study of blood T cell repertoires in COVID-19. Study in general: Italy, Spain and the United States were the sources of the convalescent and acute COVID-19 samples. The cDNA or gDNA used as material had been derived from T cells, B-cell-depleted T cells, or PBMCs.

The V and J ends lost 10 bases and 1 base, in that order; junction bases with no gene match: 8. In germline, CDR1 is ENHRY, CDR2 SYGVKD. The CDR3 spans 14 residues. How the authors handled the data: Amplification with reference gene primers provided the estimates of nucleated cell counts. Assay: immunoSEQ multiplex PCR; the TCRdb copy retains only in-frame clones and omits some. The V and J calls and clone size are taken from that table; D and trimming were inferred from the DNA. This table holds 250,000 or so clones, 88% found once. Sequenced input: peripheral blood. The TCR originated in a woman aged 40-49 years who had recovered from COVID-19. The chain uses TRBV10-3 and TRBJ2-3, with 7 bases that match TRBD2. The CDR3 loop is CATQRDSGTDTQYF. Here the CDR3 DNA reads TGTGCCACCCAGCGGGACTCGGGCACAGATACGCAGTATTTT.